The next 22 T cell receptor beta chains were all read from a single sample in a study of blood T cell repertoires in COVID-19. Here immunoSEQ multiplex PCR was the method, and the copy in TCRdb shows in-frame clones only, minus some. The data show under 150,000 clones, approximately 82% seen once. Sequencing was carried out using peripheral blood. The receptors here all came from a man aged 65-85 years with active or convalescent COVID-19.

V usage is TRBV2 and J usage is TRBJ1-6; 8 bases are a match to TRBD1. V shed 2 bases and J 4 bases; nucleotides not matched to a gene: 4. CDR1 is SNHLY and CDR2 is FYNNEI in the germline V gene. The CDR3 is 16 residues long. Here the CDR3 DNA reads TGTGCCAGCAGTGAACAGGGGGCCCGATATAATTCACCCCTCCACTTT. Translated, it gives CASSEQGARYNSPLHF. Filled out from reference TRBV2 and TRBJ1-6, the complete variable domain reads EPEVTQTPSHQVTQMGQEVILRCVPISNHLYFYWYRQILGQKVEFLVSFYNNEISEKSEIFDDQFSVERPDGSNFTLKIRSTKLEDSAMYFCASSEQGARYNSPLHFGNGTRLTVT.

V and J are TRBV7-2 and TRBJ2-4; 8 bases align to TRBD2. Looked up from germline, CDR1 is SGHTA and CDR2 is FQGNSA. This CDR3 is built from 15 residues. The ends lost 1 base at V and 6 bases at J; junction bases unmatched: 5. This CDR3 is CASSLGSGGVNIQYF. CDR3 coding DNA: TGTGCCAGCAGCTTAGGATCGGGGGGGGTAAACATTCAGTACTTC. The whole variable domain, filled in from reference TRBV7-2 and TRBJ2-4, reads GAGVSQSPSNKVTEKGKDVELRCDPISGHTALYWYRQSLGQGLEFLIYFQGNSAPDKSGLPSDRFSAERTGGSVSTLTIQRTQQEDSAVYLCASSLGSGGVNIQYFGAGTRLSVL.

CDR3 bases: TGTGCTAGTGTGACGCAGGGGTCCTACGAGCAGTACTTC. This sequence encodes CASVTQGSYEQYF. The V call is TRBV12-5, the J call TRBJ2-7; maybe TRBD1 (6 bases). CDR1 and CDR2 from the germline V gene are LGHNT and FRNRAP. The CDR3 is made up of 13 amino acids. V dropped 7 bases and J dropped 1 base, with 11 bases sitting between them.

The CDR3 spells CSASRRGLETQYF. CDR3 nucleotide sequence: TGCAGTGCTAGTCGCAGGGGGTTAGAGACCCAGTACTTC. This rearrangement joins TRBV20-1 to TRBJ2-5; TRBD1 matches at 7 bases. With 3 bases clipped from V and 4 bases from J, the junction kept 5 bases outside the gene matches. The CDR3 contains 13 residues. Germline CDR1 reads DFQATT; CDR2 reads SNEGSKA (reference sequence).

The J gene is TRBJ2-1, the V gene TRBV9; 11 bases match TRBD2. V lost 0 bases to trimming and J lost 8 bases; unmatched junction nucleotides: 4. The CDR3 consists of 15 residues. Germline-derived CDR1 and CDR2 are SGDLS and YYNGEE. CDR3: CASSVEPSGGYEQFF. CDR3 DNA sequence: TGTGCCAGCAGCGTAGAGCCTAGCGGGGGGTATGAGCAGTTCTTC. Looking up the rest from reference TRBV9 and TRBJ2-1 gives the full variable domain: DSGVTQTPKHLITATGQRVTLRCSPRSGDLSVYWYQQSLDQGLQFLIQYYNGEERAKGNILERFSAQQFPDLHSELNLSSLELGDSALYFCASSVEPSGGYEQFFGPGTRLTVL.

The CDR3 nucleotides read TGTGCCTGGAGTGTACGCGGCAGGGGAATATGGCAGCCCCAGCATTTT. Translated: CAWSVRGRGIWQPQHF. The chain uses TRBV30 and TRBJ1-5, with a possible D match to TRBD1 (6 bases). Trimming left V 0 bases short and J 7 bases short, with 19 bases between. Germline lookup yields CDR1 GTSNPN and CDR2 SVGIG (reference sequence). There are 16 residues in the CDR3.

This chain links TRBV11-3 with TRBJ2-5; 8 bases map to TRBD2. Trimming took 5 bases from V and 4 from J; bases not matched to a gene: 9. This CDR3 spans 15 amino acids. In germline, CDR1 is SGHNT, CDR2 YENEEA. The CDR3 region is CASSATSGGGETQYF. As DNA, the CDR3 is TGTGCCAGCAGCGCAACTTCCGGGGGGGGAGAGACCCAGTACTTC.

The chain carries TRBV11-2 and TRBJ2-7, with no clear D. The CDR3 covers 11 residues. Deletions cut 5 bases from V and 3 bases from J, with 5 bases between. CDR1 and CDR2 from the germline V gene are SGHAT and FQNNGV. Here the CDR3 reads CASSPSYEQYF. DNA for the CDR3: TGTGCCAGCAGCCCCAGCTACGAGCAGTACTTC.

The chain carries TRBV7-6 and TRBJ2-5, with 8 bases fitting TRBD2. This CDR3 is 14 amino acids long. Germline loops: CDR1 SGHVS, CDR2 FNYEAQ. The ends lost 1 base at V and 5 bases at J; junction bases unmatched: 3. Written as DNA, the CDR3 is TGTGCCAGCAGCTTAGAGGTAGCGGGGGAGACCCAGTACTTC. It encodes CASSLEVAGETQYF.

J is TRBJ2-2 and V is TRBV30, with TRBD1 identical over 9 bases. V gave up 2 bases and J gave up 1 base; unmatched junction bases: 8. Per the germline V gene, CDR1 is GTSNPN and CDR2 is SVGIG (reference sequence). The CDR3 has 17 residues. Written as DNA, the CDR3 is TGTGCCTGGAGTTCCAGACCGGGACAGGGGAACACCGGGGAGCTGTTTTTT. It specifies CAWSSRPGQGNTGELFF.

This chain uses TRBV29-1 with TRBJ2-7; 14 positions agree with TRBD2. Germline CDR1 and CDR2: SQVTM and ANQGSEA. With 7 bases clipped from V and 6 bases from J, the junction kept 11 bases outside the gene matches. This CDR3 is 15 amino acids long. DNA of the CDR3: TGCAGCGCTCTGTACGGGACTAGCGGGAGAGGCGAGCAGTACTTC. This sequence encodes CSALYGTSGRGEQYF.

V is TRBV7-2 and J is TRBJ1-1; D might be TRBD1 (5 bases). V lost 0 bases and J lost 4, with 15 bases in between. Germline values: CDR1 SGHTA, CDR2 FQGNSA. CDR3 length equals 16 residues. The CDR3 region is CASSLASHRSGTEAFF. CDR3 DNA: TGTGCCAGCAGCTTAGCGTCGCACAGGAGTGGCACTGAAGCTTTCTTT.

The CDR3 DNA reads TGTGCCAGCATCTCGACTAGAAGGGGCTACAATGAGCAGTTCTTC. This sequence encodes CASISTRRGYNEQFF. The rearrangement uses TRBV6-5 and TRBJ2-1, with D perhaps TRBD2 (6 bases). This CDR3 comprises 15 residues. Germline V CDR1 and CDR2: MNHEY, SVGAGI. V lost 7 bases and J lost 3, with 16 bases in between.

This clone was seen only a few times. The chain couples TRBV25-1 to TRBJ2-3; D is perhaps TRBD2 (5 bases). Trimming took off 1 base at V and 5 bases at J, with 10 bases between the two ends. The CDR3 is 14 residues long. The germline gives CDR1 MGHDK, CDR2 SYGVNS. The CDR3 here is CASSEWGEGDTQYF. DNA of the CDR3: TGTGCCAGCAGTGAATGGGGAGAGGGAGATACGCAGTATTTT.

The chain is built from TRBV7-9 and TRBJ2-1; D uncertain. The CDR3 loop spans 14 amino acids. V lost 5 bases and J lost 7, with 15 bases in between. Germline CDR1 SEHNR, CDR2 FQNEAQ (reference sequence). The CDR3 DNA follows: TGTGCCAGCAGCCTCCGCTTTGCAGGTAATGAGCAGTTCTTC. Translated, it gives CASSLRFAGNEQFF.

V usage is TRBV11-2 and J usage is TRBJ2-7; D is uncertain. Germline V CDR1 and CDR2: SGHAT, FQNNGV. This CDR3 contains 14 residues. V shed 6 bases and J shed 1 base, with 13 bases lying between them. The chain's CDR3 is CASRRHLESYEQYF. CDR3 DNA: TGTGCCAGCAGACGCCACCTGGAGTCCTACGAGCAGTACTTC. Supplemented by reference TRBV11-2 and TRBJ2-7, the full variable domain reads EAGVAQSPRYKIIEKRQSVAFWCNPISGHATLYWYQQILGQGPKLLIQFQNNGVVDDSQLPKDRFSAERLKGVDSTLKIQPAKLEDSAVYLCASRRHLESYEQYFGPGTRLTVT.

The CDR3 DNA reads TGTGCCAGCAGCTTAACACAGGGGAGGGCTTTCTTT. Translating gives CASSLTQGRAFF. This chain connects TRBV28 to TRBJ1-1; TRBD1 matches at 7 bases. Trimming at V came to 6 bases and at J to 11 bases, leaving 9 bases not matched to a gene. The CDR3 runs 12 residues. CDR1 is MDHEN and CDR2 is SYDVKM in the germline V gene.

The chain couples TRBV6-2 or TRBV6-3 to TRBJ1-1, with 9 bases identical to TRBD1. V trimming: 1 base; J trimming: 10 bases; junction bases outside the gene matches: 16. The CDR3 is 17 residues long. Germline lookup yields CDR1 MNHEY and CDR2 SVGEGT. CDR3: CASSYFSRDRVAMGAFF. CDR3 in DNA: TGTGCCAGCAGTTACTTCAGCCGGGACAGGGTGGCAATGGGAGCTTTCTTT.

V usage is TRBV18 and J usage is TRBJ1-5, with no clear D. The V end lost 6 bases, the J end lost 0 bases, and 18 bases lay between the germline ends. The CDR3 has 17 amino acids. Per the germline V gene, CDR1 is KGHSH and CDR2 is LQKENI. CDR3 sequence reads: CASSPTSGRNSNQPQHF. CDR3 nucleotides: TGTGCCAGCTCCCCTACCTCGGGGAGAAATAGCAATCAGCCCCAGCATTTT.

This clone was detected once. The V gene is TRBV27, the J gene TRBJ1-5; no reliable D call. Germline CDR1 reads MNHEY; CDR2 reads SMNVEV (reference sequence). Trimming cost V 6 bases and J 3 bases, with 9 bases left between them. The CDR3 is made up of 13 amino acids. The CDR3 DNA reads TGTGCCAGCAGAAGCAGGTACAATCAGCCCCAGCATTTT. Protein: CASRSRYNQPQHF.

There are a few counts of this clone. The V gene is TRBV7-8, the J gene TRBJ1-5; 7 positions agree with TRBD1. After removal of 2 bases from V and 7 bases from J, the junction contained 17 bases not matched to a gene. The V gene's germline CDR1 is SGHVS and CDR2 FQNEAQ. CDR3 length: 18 amino acids. The CDR3 is CASSLSSVTGNRKQPQHF. CDR3 DNA: TGTGCCAGCAGCTTAAGTTCTGTGACAGGGAACCGGAAGCAGCCCCAGCATTTT.

The chain joins TRBV29-1 to TRBJ2-6; D possibly corresponds to TRBD1 (6 bases). Per the germline V gene, CDR1 is SQVTM and CDR2 is ANQGSEA. V lost 1 base to trimming and J lost 2 bases, with 15 bases between them. The CDR3 has 17 residues. Here the CDR3 DNA reads TGCAGCGTTGAAGTCGTAGACAGGATTACTGGGGCCAACGTCCTGACTTTC. Its protein is CSVEVVDRITGANVLTF.